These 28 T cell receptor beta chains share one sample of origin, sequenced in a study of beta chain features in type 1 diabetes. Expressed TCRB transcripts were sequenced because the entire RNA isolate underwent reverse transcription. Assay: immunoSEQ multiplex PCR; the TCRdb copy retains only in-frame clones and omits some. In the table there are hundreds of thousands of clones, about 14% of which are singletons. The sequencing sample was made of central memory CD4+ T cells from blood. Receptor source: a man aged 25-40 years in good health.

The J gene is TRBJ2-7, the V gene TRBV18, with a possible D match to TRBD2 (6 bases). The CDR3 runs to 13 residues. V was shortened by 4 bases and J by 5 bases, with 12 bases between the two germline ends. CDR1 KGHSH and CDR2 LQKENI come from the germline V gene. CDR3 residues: CASSQSRGNEQYF. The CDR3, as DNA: TGTGCCAGCTCACAATCCCGGGGGAACGAGCAGTACTTC.

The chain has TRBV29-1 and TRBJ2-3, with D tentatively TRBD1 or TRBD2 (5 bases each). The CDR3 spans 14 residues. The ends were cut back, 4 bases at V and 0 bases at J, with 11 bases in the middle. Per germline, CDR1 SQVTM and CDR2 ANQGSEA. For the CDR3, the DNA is TGCAGCGTTGCGAGAGGGGTAAGCACAGATACGCAGTATTTT. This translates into CSVARGVSTDTQYF.

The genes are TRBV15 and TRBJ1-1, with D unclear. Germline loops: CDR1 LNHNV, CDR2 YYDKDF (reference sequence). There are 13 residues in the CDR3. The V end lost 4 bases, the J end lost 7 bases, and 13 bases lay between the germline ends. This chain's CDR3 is CATSTRLGHEAFF. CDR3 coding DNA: TGTGCCACCAGCACACGTCTGGGCCATGAAGCTTTCTTT.

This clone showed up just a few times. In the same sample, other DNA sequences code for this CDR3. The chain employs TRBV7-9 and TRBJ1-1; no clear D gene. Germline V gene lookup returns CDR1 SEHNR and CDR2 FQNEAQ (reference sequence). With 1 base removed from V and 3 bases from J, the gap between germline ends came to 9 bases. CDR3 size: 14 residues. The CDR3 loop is CASSLGGSDTEAFF. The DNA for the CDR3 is TGTGCCAGCAGCTTAGGGGGTTCGGACACTGAAGCTTTCTTT. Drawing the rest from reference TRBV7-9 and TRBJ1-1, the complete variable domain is DTGVSQNPRHKITKRGQNVTFRCDPISEHNRLYWYRQTLGQGPEFLTYFQNEAQLEKSRLLSDRFSAERPKGSFSTLEIQRTEQGDSAMYLCASSLGGSDTEAFFGQGTRLTVV.

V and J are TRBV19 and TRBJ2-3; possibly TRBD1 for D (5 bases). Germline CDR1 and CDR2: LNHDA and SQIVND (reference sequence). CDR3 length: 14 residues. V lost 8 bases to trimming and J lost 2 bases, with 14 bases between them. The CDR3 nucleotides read TGTGCCAGTGGCCTGGGGCCAAACACAGATACGCAGTATTTT. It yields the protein CASGLGPNTDTQYF.

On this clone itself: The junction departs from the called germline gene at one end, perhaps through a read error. CDR3: CASSFLVGDYNEQFF. DNA for the CDR3: TGTGCCAGCAGCTTCCTGGTCGGGGACTACAATGAGCAGTTCTTC. The chain links TRBV4-1 to TRBJ2-1, with D possibly TRBD2 on 5 matching bases. Germline assignment: CDR1 MGHRA and CDR2 YSYEKL. The CDR3 spans 15 residues.

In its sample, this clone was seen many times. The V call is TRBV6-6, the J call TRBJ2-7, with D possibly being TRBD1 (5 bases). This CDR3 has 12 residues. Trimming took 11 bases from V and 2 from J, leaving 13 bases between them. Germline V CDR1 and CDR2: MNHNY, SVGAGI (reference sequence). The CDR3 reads CAGSGNAYEQYF. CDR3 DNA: TGTGCCGGTTCAGGGAACGCCTACGAGCAGTACTTC.

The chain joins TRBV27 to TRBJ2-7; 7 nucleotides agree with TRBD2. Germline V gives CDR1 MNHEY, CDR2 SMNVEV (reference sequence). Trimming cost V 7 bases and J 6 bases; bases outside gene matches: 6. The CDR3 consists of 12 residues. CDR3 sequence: CASTGREGEQYV. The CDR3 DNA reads TGTGCCAGCACGGGCAGGGAGGGCGAGCAGTACGTC.

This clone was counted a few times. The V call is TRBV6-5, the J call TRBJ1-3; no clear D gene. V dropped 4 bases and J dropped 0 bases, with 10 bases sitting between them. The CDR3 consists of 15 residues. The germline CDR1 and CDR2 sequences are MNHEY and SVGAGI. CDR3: CASSFFRSSGNTIYF. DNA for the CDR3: TGTGCCAGCAGTTTCTTCAGGAGCTCTGGAAACACCATATATTTT.

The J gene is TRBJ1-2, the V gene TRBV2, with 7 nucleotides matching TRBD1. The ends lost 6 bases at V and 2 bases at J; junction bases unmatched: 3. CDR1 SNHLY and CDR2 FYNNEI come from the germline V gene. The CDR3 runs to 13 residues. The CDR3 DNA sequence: TGTGCCAGCAGGGAGGACAGGAACTATGGCTACACCTTC. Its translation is CASREDRNYGYTF.

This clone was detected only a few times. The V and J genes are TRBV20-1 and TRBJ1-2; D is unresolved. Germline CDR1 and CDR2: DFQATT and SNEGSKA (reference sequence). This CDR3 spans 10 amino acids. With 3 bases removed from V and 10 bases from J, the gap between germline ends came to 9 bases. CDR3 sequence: CSARAEDYTF. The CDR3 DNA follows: TGCAGTGCTAGGGCAGAGGACTACACCTTC.

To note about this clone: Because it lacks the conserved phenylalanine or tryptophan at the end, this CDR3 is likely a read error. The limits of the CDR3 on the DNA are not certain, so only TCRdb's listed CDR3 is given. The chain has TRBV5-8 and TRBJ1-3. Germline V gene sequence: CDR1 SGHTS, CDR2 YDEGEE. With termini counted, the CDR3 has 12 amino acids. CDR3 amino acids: CASSLDRTVWGI.

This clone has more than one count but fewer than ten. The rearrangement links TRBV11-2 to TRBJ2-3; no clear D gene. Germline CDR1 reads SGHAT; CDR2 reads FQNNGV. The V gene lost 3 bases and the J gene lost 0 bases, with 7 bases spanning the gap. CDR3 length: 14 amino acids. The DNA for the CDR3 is TGTGCCAGCAGCTTGTACCGTAGCACAGATACGCAGTATTTT. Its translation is CASSLYRSTDTQYF.

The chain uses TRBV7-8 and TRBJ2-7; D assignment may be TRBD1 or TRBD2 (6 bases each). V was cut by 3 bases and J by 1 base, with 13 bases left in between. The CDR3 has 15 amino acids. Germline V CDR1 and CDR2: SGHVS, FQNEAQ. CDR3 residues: CASSFPGAPSYEQYF. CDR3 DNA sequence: TGTGCCAGCAGCTTCCCGGGGGCGCCGTCCTACGAGCAGTACTTC.

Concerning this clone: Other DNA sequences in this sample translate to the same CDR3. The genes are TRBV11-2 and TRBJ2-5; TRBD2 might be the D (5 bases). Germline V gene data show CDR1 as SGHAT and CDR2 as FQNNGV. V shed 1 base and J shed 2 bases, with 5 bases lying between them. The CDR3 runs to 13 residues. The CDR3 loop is CASSLGTQETQYF. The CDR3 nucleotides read TGTGCCAGCAGCTTAGGGACTCAAGAGACCCAGTACTTC.

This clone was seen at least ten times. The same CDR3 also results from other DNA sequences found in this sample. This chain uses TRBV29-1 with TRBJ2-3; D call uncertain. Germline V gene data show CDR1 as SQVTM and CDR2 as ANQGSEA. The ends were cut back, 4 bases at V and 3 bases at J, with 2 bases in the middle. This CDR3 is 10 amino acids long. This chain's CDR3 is CSVGTDTQYF. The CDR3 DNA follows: TGCAGCGTTGGGACAGATACGCAGTATTTT.

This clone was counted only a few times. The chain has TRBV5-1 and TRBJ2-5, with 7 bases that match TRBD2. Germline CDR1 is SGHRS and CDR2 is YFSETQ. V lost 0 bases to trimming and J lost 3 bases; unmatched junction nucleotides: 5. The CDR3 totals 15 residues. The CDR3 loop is CASSLGASGKETQYF. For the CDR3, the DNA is TGCGCCAGCAGCTTGGGGGCTAGCGGAAAAGAGACCCAGTACTTC.

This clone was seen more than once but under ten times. DNA for the CDR3: TGTGCCTGGACCGGGACTAGCGGCCCGATGGGGACCCAGTACTTC. This translates into CAWTGTSGPMGTQYF. The V gene is TRBV30, the J gene TRBJ2-5, with 11 bases matching TRBD2. J gave up 7 bases and V 4 bases, and 11 bases lay outside the gene matches. CDR3 size: 15 residues. CDR1 and CDR2 (germline): GTSNPN, SVGIG (reference sequence).

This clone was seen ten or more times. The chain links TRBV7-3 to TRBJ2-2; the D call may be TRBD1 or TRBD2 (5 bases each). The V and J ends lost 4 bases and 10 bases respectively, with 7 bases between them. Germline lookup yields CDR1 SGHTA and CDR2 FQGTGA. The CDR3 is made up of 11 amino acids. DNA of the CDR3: TGTGCCAGCAGCTCGGGGACGGAGCTGTTTTTT. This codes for CASSSGTELFF.

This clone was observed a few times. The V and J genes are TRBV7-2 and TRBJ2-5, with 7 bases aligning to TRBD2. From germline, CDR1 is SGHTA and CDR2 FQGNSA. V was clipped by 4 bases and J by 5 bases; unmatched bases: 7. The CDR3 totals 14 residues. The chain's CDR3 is CASSWPGTTETQYF. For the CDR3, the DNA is TGTGCCAGCAGCTGGCCGGGGACTACCGAGACCCAGTACTTC. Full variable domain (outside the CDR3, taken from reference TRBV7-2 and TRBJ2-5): GAGVSQSPSNKVTEKGKDVELRCDPISGHTALYWYRQSLGQGLEFLIYFQGNSAPDKSGLPSDRFSAERTGGSVSTLTIQRTQQEDSAVYLCASSWPGTTETQYFGPGTRLLVL.

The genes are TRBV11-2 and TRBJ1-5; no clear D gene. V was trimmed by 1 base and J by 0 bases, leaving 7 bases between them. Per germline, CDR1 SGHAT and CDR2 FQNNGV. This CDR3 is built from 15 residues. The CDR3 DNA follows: TGTGCCAGCAGCTTAGGTCCGGTTAGCAATCAGCCCCAGCATTTT. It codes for CASSLGPVSNQPQHF.

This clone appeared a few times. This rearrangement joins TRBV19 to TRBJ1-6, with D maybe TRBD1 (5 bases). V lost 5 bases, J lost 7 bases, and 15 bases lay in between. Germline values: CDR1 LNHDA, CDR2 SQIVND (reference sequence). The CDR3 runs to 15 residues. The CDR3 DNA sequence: TGTGCCAGTAGTCCCTACCCGGGGACGAATTCACCCCTCCACTTT. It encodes CASSPYPGTNSPLHF.

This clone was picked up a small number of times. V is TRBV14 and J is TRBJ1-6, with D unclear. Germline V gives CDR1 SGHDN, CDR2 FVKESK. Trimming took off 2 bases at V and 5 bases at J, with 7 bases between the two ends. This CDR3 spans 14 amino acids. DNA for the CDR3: TGTGCCAGCAGCCAATCCCGGAATAATTCACCCCTCCACTTT. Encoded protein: CASSQSRNNSPLHF.

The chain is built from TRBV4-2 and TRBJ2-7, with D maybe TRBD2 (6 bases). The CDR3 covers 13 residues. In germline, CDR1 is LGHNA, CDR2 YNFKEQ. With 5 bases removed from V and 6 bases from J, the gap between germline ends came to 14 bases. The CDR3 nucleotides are TGTGCCAGCAGCTCGGCTCAGGGAGGCGAGCAGTACTTC. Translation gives CASSSAQGGEQYF.

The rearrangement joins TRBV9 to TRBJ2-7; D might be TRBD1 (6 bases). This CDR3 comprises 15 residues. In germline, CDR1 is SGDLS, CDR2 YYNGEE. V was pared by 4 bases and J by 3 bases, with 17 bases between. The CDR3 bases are TGTGCCAGCAGCTTAGTAGGGGGAAGGGGCTACGAGCAGTACTTC. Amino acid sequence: CASSLVGGRGYEQYF.

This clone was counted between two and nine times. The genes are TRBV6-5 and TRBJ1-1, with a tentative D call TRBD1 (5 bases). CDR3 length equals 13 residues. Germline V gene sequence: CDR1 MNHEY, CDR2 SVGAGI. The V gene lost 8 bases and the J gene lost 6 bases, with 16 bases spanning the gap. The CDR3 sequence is CASYRSGEAEAFF. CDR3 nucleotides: TGTGCCAGCTACCGATCGGGGGAAGCTGAAGCTTTCTTT.

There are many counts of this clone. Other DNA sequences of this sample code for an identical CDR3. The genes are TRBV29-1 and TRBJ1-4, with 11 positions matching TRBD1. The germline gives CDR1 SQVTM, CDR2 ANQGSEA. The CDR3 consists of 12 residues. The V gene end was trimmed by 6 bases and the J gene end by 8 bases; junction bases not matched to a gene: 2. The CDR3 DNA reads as TGCAGCGTCCGGACAGGGGGCGAAAAACTGTTTTTT. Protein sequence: CSVRTGGEKLFF.

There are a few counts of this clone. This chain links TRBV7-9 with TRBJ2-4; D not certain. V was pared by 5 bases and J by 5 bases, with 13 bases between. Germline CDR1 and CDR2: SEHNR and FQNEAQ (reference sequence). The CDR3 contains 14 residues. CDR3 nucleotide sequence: TGTGCCAGCAGCGTACACAGCAAGGAAAACATTCAGTACTTC. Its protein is CASSVHSKENIQYF.